The 32 T cell receptor beta chains below all came from one sample that was sequenced in a study of T cells in Graves' hyperthyroidism and ophthalmopathy. There were TCR beta CDR3 regions amplified from RNA transcripts. Researchers ran a first-round RT-PCR on the TCR CDR3 using the HTBI primer set. Each CDR3 protein is one row after TCRdb ran MiXCR on the multiplex PCR reads. Of around 400,000 distinct CDR3 sequences in the sample, under 15% were seen once. The sequenced sample consisted of blood. The receptor source for this set is a woman between 18 and 29 years old with Graves' hyperthyroidism.

For this clonotype: A read error is likely, as this CDR3 ends without the conserved phenylalanine or tryptophan. The CDR3 region is CASGLVPRQGVNTEAFC. The CDR3 DNA is TGTGCTAGTGGTTTGGTACCTAGACAGGGGGTGAACACTGAAGCTTTCTGT. This chain links TRBV12-5 with TRBJ1-1, with 9 positions matching TRBD1. The CDR3 is 17 residues long. V trimming: 0 bases; J trimming: 0 bases; junction bases outside the gene matches: 5. Germline V gene lookup returns CDR1 LGHNT and CDR2 FRNRAP.

This clonotype appeared many times. This chain connects TRBV7-9 to TRBJ1-2, with TRBD1 matching 7 bases. The CDR3 is 12 amino acids. V lost 5 bases and J lost 5; bases outside the gene matches: 2. Per the germline V gene, CDR1 is SEHNR and CDR2 is FQNEAQ (reference sequence). CDR3 nucleotides: TGTGCCAGCAGCGGGACAGAGTATGGCTACACCTTC. Its protein is CASSGTEYGYTF.

On this clonotype itself: A much larger clone sits a single nucleotide away, making a read error possible. This chain connects TRBV6-2 or TRBV6-3 to TRBJ1-6, with 7 bases lining up with TRBD1. Germline V gives CDR1 MNHEY, CDR2 SVGEGT. Unmatched junction bases numbered 19, after V lost 10 bases and J lost 10 bases. The CDR3 totals 16 residues. CDR3 residues: CAISLYRDSDFSPLHF. CDR3 DNA: TGTGCCATCAGCCTATATAGGGACAGCGATTTCTCACCCCTCCACTTT.

The sample holds many counts of this clonotype. V gene TRBV28 combines with J gene TRBJ2-7; the match to TRBD1 covers 8 bases. V shed 5 bases and J 3 bases; nucleotides not matched to a gene: 9. This CDR3 is 15 amino acids long. Germline V CDR1 and CDR2: MDHEN, SYDVKM. In DNA, the CDR3 is TGTGCCAGCAGTCCCCCGGGACAGGAGTTCTACGAGCAGTACTTC. It codes for CASSPPGQEFYEQYF.

As to this clonotype: Its ends do not fully match the called genes, so a read error is possible. The chain couples TRBV6-2 or TRBV6-3 to TRBJ2-1; D possibly corresponds to TRBD1 (5 bases). The germline V gene has CDR1 MNHEY and CDR2 SVGEGT. The CDR3 loop spans 13 amino acids. CDR3 in DNA: TGTGCCAGCAGTTACCGCAGGGTGGGTGAGCAGCTCTTC. Translated, it gives CASSYRRVGEQLF.

This clonotype has a count of ten or more. The chain couples TRBV6-1 to TRBJ2-1; 10 nucleotides line up with TRBD2. The germline V gene has CDR1 MNHNS and CDR2 SASEGT. This CDR3 is built from 14 residues. J was trimmed by 8 bases and V by 8 bases; bases with no gene match: 9. The CDR3 region has the DNA TGTGCCAGCTCCCGCCTAGCGGGAGTGGATGAGCAGTTCTTC. Translating it yields CASSRLAGVDEQFF.

This clonotype was found many times. This chain uses TRBV7-2 with TRBJ2-5; 9 bases match TRBD2. The CDR3 extends over 18 amino acids. V was clipped by 4 bases and J by 6 bases; unmatched bases: 18. Per the germline V gene, CDR1 is SGHTA and CDR2 is FQGNSA. The CDR3 loop is CASSSTRGREGRFQTQYF. In DNA, the CDR3 is TGTGCCAGCAGCTCTACCCGGGGGCGGGAGGGACGTTTTCAGACCCAGTACTTC. The variable domain in full, completed from reference TRBV7-2 and TRBJ2-5, reads GAGVSQSPSNKVTEKGKDVELRCDPISGHTALYWYRQSLGQGLEFLIYFQGNSAPDKSGLPSDRFSAERTGGSVSTLTIQRTQQEDSAVYLCASSSTRGREGRFQTQYFGPGTRLLVL.

This clonotype was counted at least ten times. This rearrangement joins TRBV20-1 to TRBJ2-7; D might be TRBD1 (5 bases). Trimming cost V 3 bases and J 0 bases, with 12 bases left between them. Germline V gives CDR1 DFQATT, CDR2 SNEGSKA (reference sequence). This CDR3 has 14 amino acids. CDR3 bases: TGCAGTGCTAGCCCCGGACAAAACTCCTACGAGCAGTACTTC. This translates into CSASPGQNSYEQYF.

This clonotype was observed at least ten times. The chain has TRBV13 and TRBJ1-3, with D unclear. The V gene's germline CDR1 is PRHDT and CDR2 FYEKMQ (reference sequence). This CDR3 spans 13 amino acids. V lost 2 bases and J 3 bases, leaving 5 bases between the germline ends. The CDR3 protein is CASSLKLGNTIYF. CDR3 coding DNA: TGTGCCAGCAGCTTAAAGCTTGGAAACACCATATATTTT.

This clonotype was seen many times. V usage is TRBV7-6 and J usage is TRBJ2-7; a possible D gene is TRBD2 (6 bases). The germline V gene has CDR1 SGHVS and CDR2 FNYEAQ. V shed 3 bases and J shed 2 bases, with 14 bases lying between them. The CDR3 is 15 amino acids. The CDR3 sequence: CASSFGSGVTYEQYF. For the CDR3, the DNA is TGTGCCAGCAGCTTCGGTAGCGGAGTAACCTACGAGCAGTACTTC.

Many counts were recorded for this clonotype. The CDR3 loop reads CASSPTGTENEQYF. The CDR3, as DNA: TGTGCCAGCTCACCAACGGGGACAGAAAACGAGCAGTACTTC. The chain uses TRBV18 and TRBJ2-7; 7 bases match TRBD1. The CDR3 consists of 14 residues. Germline CDR1 is KGHSH and CDR2 is LQKENI. V lost 2 bases to trimming and J lost 5 bases; unmatched junction nucleotides: 6.

This clonotype was seen repeatedly, ten times or more. The chain couples TRBV28 to TRBJ2-7; 7 bases align to TRBD1. Per the germline V gene, CDR1 is MDHEN and CDR2 is SYDVKM. This CDR3 spans 15 amino acids. The J segment lost 2 bases and the V segment lost 5 bases, leaving 9 bases of the junction unmatched. CDR3 nucleotides: TGTGCCAGCAGTCTACACGGAGACAGGGCCTACGAGCAGTACTTC. This codes for CASSLHGDRAYEQYF. Variable domain in full (rest from reference TRBV28 and TRBJ2-7): DVKVTQSSRYLVKRTGEKVFLECVQDMDHENMFWYRQDPGLGLRLIYFSYDVKMKEKGDIPEGYSVSREKKERFSLILESASTNQTSMYLCASSLHGDRAYEQYFGPGTRLTVT.

There are many counts of this clonotype. This rearrangement joins TRBV11-1 to TRBJ2-1; possibly TRBD1 for D (5 bases). Trimming shortened V by 1 base and J by 0 bases, and 13 bases separated the two germline ends. Per the germline V gene, CDR1 is SGHAT and CDR2 is FQDESV (reference sequence). This CDR3 contains 17 residues. The CDR3 here is CASSLDRFSSSYNEQFF. The CDR3 DNA is TGTGCCAGCAGCTTAGACAGGTTCTCGAGCTCCTACAATGAGCAGTTCTTC. The whole variable domain, remainder taken from reference TRBV11-1 and TRBJ2-1, is EAEVAQSPRYKITEKSQAVAFWCDPISGHATLYWYRQILGQGPELLVQFQDESVVDDSQLPKDRFSAERLKGVDSTLKIQPAELGDSAMYLCASSLDRFSSSYNEQFFGPGTRLTVL.

The CDR3 nucleotides are TGCGCCAGCAGCCAAGTAGAAGGGGTGGAAGCTTTCTTT. As protein: CASSQVEGVEAFF. The chain recombines TRBV4-1 with TRBJ1-1, with a tentative D call TRBD1 (5 bases). CDR1 and CDR2 from the germline V gene are MGHRA and YSYEKL. V lost 1 base and J lost 8, with 11 bases in between. The CDR3 totals 13 residues.

This clonotype occurred many times. This chain links TRBV5-1 with TRBJ1-1; no clear D. The CDR3 consists of 15 residues. V was trimmed by 5 bases and J by 1 base, leaving 15 bases between them. Germline CDR1 reads SGHRS; CDR2 reads YFSETQ. The CDR3 DNA sequence: TGCGCCAGCAGATCCCCCGGACCAGGGAACACTGAAGCTTTCTTT. Its protein is CASRSPGPGNTEAFF.

This clonotype was seen more than once but under ten times. A much larger clone sits a single nucleotide away, making a read error possible. The chain recombines TRBV29-1 with TRBJ1-1, with 8 bases fitting TRBD1. This CDR3 spans 13 amino acids. Per germline, CDR1 SQVTM and CDR2 ANQGSEA. V shed 4 bases, J shed 5 bases, and the junction held 6 bases outside the gene matches. Here the CDR3 reads CSVAHRGGTEAFF. The CDR3 bases are TGCAGCGTTGCGCACAGGGGGGGAACTGAAGCTTTCTTT.

This clonotype was seen ten or more times. The V call is TRBV2, the J call TRBJ2-3; 7 bases are shared with TRBD2. V gave up 11 bases and J gave up 6 bases; unmatched junction bases: 8. Per germline, CDR1 SNHLY and CDR2 FYNNEI. The CDR3 contains 12 residues. The CDR3 region is CASWEGPDTQYF. DNA of the CDR3: TGTGCCTCTTGGGAGGGTCCGGATACGCAGTATTTT.

This clonotype was seen many times. V and J are TRBV13 and TRBJ1-4; no definite D call. Germline CDR1 reads PRHDT; CDR2 reads FYEKMQ (reference sequence). The ends were cut back, 3 bases at V and 0 bases at J, with 5 bases in the middle. There are 14 residues in the CDR3. The CDR3 loop is CASSFSSTNEKLFF. The CDR3 DNA reads as TGTGCCAGCAGCTTTTCCTCAACTAATGAAAAACTGTTTTTT.

This clonotype has just a few counts. This rearrangement joins TRBV6-1 to TRBJ1-6; D is unclear. The CDR3 sequence is 14 residues long. The ends were cut back, 5 bases at V and 7 bases at J, with 12 bases in the middle. Per germline, CDR1 MNHNS and CDR2 SASEGT. CDR3 DNA sequence: TGTGCCAGCAGTAGCGCAGGATTAAATTCACCCCTCCACTTT. It is translated as CASSSAGLNSPLHF.

This clonotype was found many times. V usage is TRBV7-2 and J usage is TRBJ2-5; D might be TRBD1 (5 bases). V was clipped by 0 bases and J by 5 bases, with 16 bases between them. Germline V gene data show CDR1 as SGHTA and CDR2 as FQGNSA. CDR3 size: 16 residues. The DNA for the CDR3 is TGTGCCAGCAGCTTAGCCTCCTCCAGGGAAGTCGAGACCCAGTACTTC. Translating gives CASSLASSREVETQYF.

Comment on this clonotype: A much larger clone sits a single nucleotide away, making a read error possible. The rearrangement links TRBV7-3 to TRBJ2-3; D gene uncertain. The CDR3 has 14 amino acids. Germline V lookup: CDR1 SGHTA, CDR2 FQGTGA. This chain's CDR3 is CASSLMRGTDTQYF. The CDR3 coding sequence is TGTGCCAGCAGTTTAATGCGAGGCACAGATACGCAGTATTTT.

This clonotype was picked up a small number of times. This chain connects TRBV7-3 to TRBJ2-7, with D tentatively TRBD2 (5 bases). This CDR3 spans 13 amino acids. The germline CDR1 and CDR2 sequences are SGHTA and FQGTGA. V was shortened by 4 bases and J by 10 bases, with 17 bases between the two germline ends. The CDR3 is CASSSPPGAEQYF. The CDR3 nucleotides read TGTGCCAGCAGCTCTCCCCCCGGAGCGGAACAGTACTTC.

This sequence joins TRBV4-1 and TRBJ1-6; D remains unclear. V dropped 1 base and J dropped 0 bases, with 10 bases sitting between them. The CDR3 is 17 amino acids. Germline-derived CDR1 and CDR2 are MGHRA and YSYEKL. The CDR3 loop reads CASSQGGLSSYNSPLHF. Written as DNA, the CDR3 is TGCGCCAGCAGCCAAGGAGGGCTGAGCTCCTATAATTCACCCCTCCACTTT.

The table lists this clonotype with a few counts. V is TRBV4-1 and J is TRBJ2-1; TRBD1 matches 11 bases. V lost 5 bases to trimming and J lost 9 bases; unmatched junction nucleotides: 9. CDR3 length: 15 amino acids. CDR1 and CDR2 (germline): MGHRA, YSYEKL. The DNA of the CDR3 is TGCGCCAGCAGCAAAGGACAGGGGGCAGTCACTGAGCAGTTCTTC. Translation: CASSKGQGAVTEQFF.

This chain uses TRBV29-1 with TRBJ1-2; no definite D call. This CDR3 contains 14 residues. The ends were cut back, 7 bases at V and 2 bases at J, with 17 bases in the middle. The germline CDR1 and CDR2 sequences are SQVTM and ANQGSEA. CDR3 nucleotide sequence: TGCAGCGCCGTTAGTCCCGGAACCAACTATGGCTACACCTTC. This gives the protein CSAVSPGTNYGYTF.

This clonotype showed up many times. The chain couples TRBV4-1 to TRBJ1-2, with a tentative D call TRBD1 (6 bases). Trimming shortened V by 3 bases and J by 5 bases, and 22 bases separated the two germline ends. CDR1 and CDR2 from the germline V gene are MGHRA and YSYEKL. The CDR3 is 17 residues long. DNA of the CDR3: TGCGCCAGCAGCCATGGCCCCTACCGGGACAACTATTATGGCTACACCTTC. Protein product: CASSHGPYRDNYYGYTF.

This clonotype was counted a few times. This chain joins TRBV19 and TRBJ2-5, with D perhaps TRBD2 (6 bases). Germline V gives CDR1 LNHDA, CDR2 SQIVND (reference sequence). The CDR3 is 12 amino acids. Trimming cost V 11 bases and J 2 bases, with 12 bases left between them. CDR3 region: CAGGTDQETQYF. The CDR3 DNA sequence: TGTGCCGGAGGGACTGATCAAGAGACCCAGTACTTC.

In its sample, this clonotype was seen a few times. This may come from a read error, since a much larger clone is one base off. The chain couples TRBV27 to TRBJ2-3; possibly TRBD1 for D (5 bases). Trimming stripped 7 bases from V and 0 bases from J, with 14 bases between. The CDR3 is 15 amino acids. CDR1 and CDR2 from the germline V gene are MNHEY and SMNVEV (reference sequence). The CDR3 sequence: CASNLPGKSTDTQYF. The CDR3 DNA sequence: TGTGCCAGCAACCTACCAGGGAAGAGCACAGATACGCAGTATTTT.

V gene TRBV19 combines with J gene TRBJ2-2; unclear D gene. This CDR3 is 13 amino acids long. Germline CDR1 is LNHDA and CDR2 is SQIVND (reference sequence). Trimming stripped 11 bases from V and 8 bases from J, with 18 bases between. The CDR3 reads CAASVTRLGELFF. As DNA, the CDR3 is TGTGCCGCGTCAGTTACCCGATTAGGGGAGCTGTTTTTT.

This clonotype was counted only a few times. This chain connects TRBV4-1 to TRBJ1-2; no reliable D call. The CDR3 spans 18 residues. The V end was cut by 0 bases, the J end by 5 bases, with 22 bases between. Per germline, CDR1 MGHRA and CDR2 YSYEKL. This CDR3 reads CASSQEIGAPPRRYGYTF. DNA of the CDR3: TGCGCCAGCAGCCAAGAAATCGGCGCCCCCCCCCGGCGGTATGGCTACACCTTC.

This clonotype has ten or more counts. The V and J genes are TRBV19 and TRBJ1-2; D not certain. The CDR3 spans 15 residues. Germline CDR1 and CDR2: LNHDA and SQIVND (reference sequence). The germline V and J ends were trimmed by 4 bases and 4 bases, with 16 bases remaining between them. CDR3 region: CASSRTAQSAYGYTF. CDR3 coding DNA: TGTGCCAGTAGTAGGACGGCTCAGTCGGCCTATGGCTACACCTTC.

This clonotype was counted ten times or more. The rearrangement uses TRBV6-6 and TRBJ2-5; D remains ambiguous. This CDR3 comprises 14 residues. The ends were cut back, 2 bases at V and 5 bases at J, with 12 bases in the middle. Germline assignment: CDR1 MNHNY and CDR2 SVGAGI (reference sequence). CDR3 in DNA: TGTGCCAGCAGTTACGCCGGAGAAGGGGAGACCCAGTACTTC. Its translation: CASSYAGEGETQYF.